The 5 T cell receptor beta chains below come from one sample, sequenced in a study of control samples from healthy donors and cancer patients (dated by TCRdb to the early 2020s). Library method: the immunoSEQ multiplex PCR assay. The table comes from immuneACCESS by way of TCRdb, which keeps in-frame sequences with V and J called. Part of the clones is missing from these tables; in studies checked, under half for an unresolved V gene and the rest for unknown reasons. Across this sample there are under 200,000 clones, with about nine tenths seen only once. The ten biggest clones cover approximately 1.5% of the sample. The sequencing sample was made of blood. These receptors were taken from a woman younger than 45 in good health.

The chain has TRBV7-2 and TRBJ2-3, with 10 bases aligning to TRBD2. From germline, CDR1 is SGHTA and CDR2 FQGNSA. V lost 3 bases to trimming and J lost 5 bases; unmatched junction nucleotides: 5. The length of the CDR3 is 15 residues. Here the CDR3 reads CASSLSSGGRDTQYF. CDR3 sequence (DNA): TGTGCCAGCAGCTTGTCTAGCGGGGGAAGAGATACGCAGTATTTT.

Worth noting for this clone: The sample holds other DNA sequences that translate to the same CDR3. V and J are TRBV5-1 and TRBJ1-2; 10 bases align to TRBD1. V was clipped by 3 bases and J by 4 bases; unmatched bases: 3. The CDR3 loop spans 14 amino acids. Germline V CDR1 and CDR2: SGHRS, YFSETQ. The CDR3 nucleotides are TGCGCCAGCAGCTCGGGACAGGGGCCCTATGGCTACACCTTC. Residues: CASSSGQGPYGYTF. The whole variable domain, filled in from reference TRBV5-1 and TRBJ1-2, reads KAGVTQTPRYLIKTRGQQVTLSCSPISGHRSVSWYQQTPGQGLQFLFEYFSETQRNKGNFPGRFSGRQFSNSRSEMNVSTLELGDSALYLCASSSGQGPYGYTFGSGTRLTVV.

This chain joins TRBV14 and TRBJ1-2; D possibly corresponds to TRBD1 (6 bases). CDR3 length: 15 amino acids. CDR1 is SGHDN, CDR2 FVKESK, per germline. The V end was cut by 1 base, the J end by 1 base, with 10 bases between. The CDR3 loop reads CASSQGWGRNYGYTF. The DNA for the CDR3 is TGTGCCAGCAGCCAAGGGTGGGGGCGTAACTATGGCTACACCTTC.

CDR3 residues: CASSRRLAGVGEQYF. CDR3 DNA: TGTGCCAGCAGTCGCCGACTAGCGGGAGTGGGGGAGCAGTACTTC. The chain recombines TRBV6-2 or TRBV6-3 with TRBJ2-7; 12 bases line up with TRBD2. Germline trimming cut 5 bases from V and 7 bases from J; bases unmatched to any gene: 9. CDR3 length equals 15 residues. Germline lookup yields CDR1 MNHEY and CDR2 SVGEGT.

V and J are TRBV19 and TRBJ1-1; TRBD1 matches at 9 bases. The CDR3 extends over 14 amino acids. CDR1 LNHDA and CDR2 SQIVND come from the germline V gene (reference sequence). The J segment lost 4 bases and the V segment lost 5 bases, leaving 5 bases of the junction unmatched. The CDR3 nucleotides read TGTGCCAGTAGTTCTTTGACAGGGGGCACTGAAGCTTTCTTT. It encodes CASSSLTGGTEAFF.